One and the same sample provided the 32 T cell receptor beta chains below, sequenced in a study of memory CD4+ T cells and cytomegalovirus serostatus (dated by TCRdb to about 2019). Single viable CD3+CD4+CD8-CD45RO+ cells were sorted as memory CD4+ T cells on a FACSAria II. Libraries were built with the immunoSEQ multiplex PCR assay. TCRdb retrieved this table from immuneACCESS and kept in-frame rearrangements only. Not all clones are present; in checked studies, unresolved V genes account for under half, and no reason is known for the remainder. The sample yields roughly 49,000 clones; 82% were counted once. Under 0.65% of the sample is taken by the ten largest. The material sequenced was memory CD4+ T cells from blood. The receptors were sampled from an adult in good health and CMV-seronegative.

For the CDR3, the DNA is TGTGCCAGCAGCTTAGAAAGGGGTCACTACGAGCAGTACTTC. It encodes CASSLERGHYEQYF. The rearrangement links TRBV11-2 to TRBJ2-7; maybe TRBD1 (5 bases). CDR1 is SGHAT, CDR2 FQNNGV, per germline. Trimming took off 0 bases at V and 3 bases at J, with 9 bases between the two ends. The CDR3 is 14 amino acids.

This clone was found once. CDR3: CASSSGGRNQPQHF. The CDR3 region has the DNA TGTGCCAGCAGCTCAGGGGGTCGCAATCAGCCCCAGCATTTT. This chain joins TRBV7-8 and TRBJ1-5; 7 nucleotides align to TRBD1. The V gene end was trimmed by 4 bases and the J gene end by 2 bases; junction bases not matched to a gene: 2. The CDR3 totals 14 residues. CDR1 is SGHVS, CDR2 FQNEAQ, per germline.

This clone has just a few counts. The chain carries TRBV6-1 and TRBJ1-2; TRBD1 matches at 8 bases. Germline trimming cut 10 bases from V and 4 bases from J; bases unmatched to any gene: 8. This CDR3 contains 13 residues. Germline V lookup: CDR1 MNHNS, CDR2 SASEGT. The CDR3 coding sequence is TGTGCCACCCGGGACAGGTATGGCTATGGCTACACCTTC. Its protein is CATRDRYGYGYTF.

This clone has only a few counts. The J gene is TRBJ1-1, the V gene TRBV5-1; D is undetermined. V lost 0 bases and J lost 1, with 16 bases in between. Germline assignment: CDR1 SGHRS and CDR2 YFSETQ. This CDR3 has 17 amino acids. CDR3 protein: CASSLAFVTRSNTEAFF. The CDR3 region has the DNA TGCGCCAGCAGCTTGGCCTTCGTGACTCGATCGAACACTGAAGCTTTCTTT.

The sample holds a few counts of this clone. The genes are TRBV6-5 and TRBJ1-5; 10 bases align to TRBD1. Germline V gene lookup returns CDR1 MNHEY and CDR2 SVGAGI. CDR3 length equals 14 residues. After removal of 2 bases from V and 5 bases from J, the junction contained 0 bases not matched to a gene. CDR3 sequence reads: CASSYGTGDQPQHF. CDR3 coding DNA: TGTGCCAGCAGTTACGGGACAGGGGATCAGCCCCAGCATTTT.

The rearrangement uses TRBV6-5 and TRBJ2-7; the match to TRBD1 covers 9 bases. The CDR3 length is 15 residues. CDR1 is MNHEY and CDR2 is SVGAGI in the germline V gene. The junction had 6 bases not matched to a gene; V was cut back by 6 bases and J by 0 bases. CDR3 in DNA: TGTGCCAGCAGACGCCCGGGACAGGGCTCCTACGAGCAGTACTTC. This translates into CASRRPGQGSYEQYF.

The gene calls are TRBV19 and TRBJ1-1, with TRBD1 as a possible D gene (5 bases). The CDR3 loop spans 14 amino acids. Trimming took off 8 bases at V and 4 bases at J, with 17 bases between the two ends. Germline CDR1 reads LNHDA; CDR2 reads SQIVND (reference sequence). CDR3 region: CASRVQAAGTEAFF. Written as DNA, the CDR3 is TGTGCCAGTCGGGTACAGGCGGCGGGCACTGAAGCTTTCTTT.

The V call is TRBV19, the J call TRBJ1-6; D unresolved. CDR1 and CDR2 from the germline V gene are LNHDA and SQIVND (reference sequence). Trimming left V 10 bases short and J 1 base short, with 11 bases between. CDR3 length: 14 amino acids. The CDR3 spells CATKADSYNSPLHF. DNA for the CDR3: TGTGCCACGAAGGCAGATTCCTATAATTCACCCCTCCACTTT.

This clone was recorded a few times. V and J are TRBV27 and TRBJ1-6; no definite D call. Germline assignment: CDR1 MNHEY and CDR2 SMNVEV (reference sequence). The CDR3 has 12 amino acids. V was pared by 5 bases and J by 10 bases, with 9 bases between. CDR3 bases: TGTGCCAGCAGTACTAGAGCGTCACCCCTCCACTTT. Encoded protein: CASSTRASPLHF.

This rearrangement joins TRBV9 to TRBJ2-1; TRBD2 matches at 9 bases. CDR3 size: 18 residues. Trimming at V came to 0 bases and at J to 3 bases, leaving 10 bases not matched to a gene. CDR1 is SGDLS and CDR2 is YYNGEE in the germline V gene. The CDR3 protein is CASSVGSLRGGLYNEQFF. CDR3 DNA: TGTGCCAGCAGCGTAGGGAGCTTGCGGGGGGGCCTCTACAATGAGCAGTTCTTC. The whole variable domain, filled in from reference TRBV9 and TRBJ2-1, reads DSGVTQTPKHLITATGQRVTLRCSPRSGDLSVYWYQQSLDQGLQFLIQYYNGEERAKGNILERFSAQQFPDLHSELNLSSLELGDSALYFCASSVGSLRGGLYNEQFFGPGTRLTVL.

This chain joins TRBV7-2 and TRBJ1-5, with D unresolved. The CDR3 is 14 residues long. Germline V lookup: CDR1 SGHTA, CDR2 FQGNSA. Trimming shortened V by 3 bases and J by 3 bases, and 9 bases separated the two germline ends. CDR3 amino acids: CASSFSSNNQPQHF. The CDR3 DNA is TGTGCCAGCAGCTTTTCCAGCAACAATCAGCCCCAGCATTTT.

The V and J genes are TRBV14 and TRBJ2-3, with D maybe TRBD1 (6 bases). Germline CDR1 and CDR2: SGHDN and FVKESK. The CDR3 length is 16 residues. With 4 bases removed from V and 1 base from J, the gap between germline ends came to 15 bases. CDR3: CASSLLQGMGTDTQYF. The CDR3 nucleotides read TGTGCCAGCAGCCTTCTGCAGGGGATGGGCACAGATACGCAGTATTTT.

This clone occurred a few times. The chain combines TRBV27 with TRBJ1-5; D is undetermined. Germline CDR1 and CDR2: MNHEY and SMNVEV (reference sequence). The V end lost 5 bases, the J end lost 2 bases, and 10 bases lay between the germline ends. The CDR3 runs to 14 residues. CDR3 nucleotide sequence: TGTGCCAGCAGTCGCACAGAGGGCAATCAGCCCCAGCATTTT. Translating gives CASSRTEGNQPQHF.

V and J are TRBV7-2 and TRBJ2-2; tentative D call: TRBD1 (6 bases). The CDR3 covers 14 residues. With 5 bases removed from V and 1 base from J, the gap between germline ends came to 8 bases. The germline CDR1 and CDR2 sequences are SGHTA and FQGNSA. CDR3: CASSAQGNTGELFF. As DNA, the CDR3 is TGTGCCAGCAGCGCACAGGGGAACACCGGGGAGCTGTTTTTT. The full variable domain, in which reference TRBV7-2 and TRBJ2-2 provide the parts outside the CDR3, is GAGVSQSPSNKVTEKGKDVELRCDPISGHTALYWYRQSLGQGLEFLIYFQGNSAPDKSGLPSDRFSAERTGGSVSTLTIQRTQQEDSAVYLCASSAQGNTGELFFGEGSRLTVL.

V is TRBV11-2 and J is TRBJ1-1; weak D call: TRBD1 (6 bases). V was trimmed by 3 bases and J by 4 bases, leaving 15 bases between them. This CDR3 is 15 amino acids long. The germline CDR1 and CDR2 sequences are SGHAT and FQNNGV. CDR3 in amino acids: CASSFYGGRPTEAFF. CDR3 DNA sequence: TGTGCCAGCAGCTTTTACGGGGGGCGCCCCACTGAAGCTTTCTTT.

This clone was recorded only once. The chain uses TRBV4-2 and TRBJ1-4; weak D call: TRBD1 (6 bases). The CDR3 totals 15 residues. Germline V gene sequence: CDR1 LGHNA, CDR2 YNFKEQ. Deletions cut 3 bases from V and 8 bases from J, with 16 bases between. The chain's CDR3 is CASSQSNREDEKLFF. DNA of the CDR3: TGTGCCAGCAGCCAGAGTAACAGGGAGGACGAAAAACTGTTTTTT.

This chain connects TRBV6-5 to TRBJ2-2; D is perhaps TRBD1 (6 bases). The CDR3 extends over 16 amino acids. V shed 0 bases and J shed 3 bases, with 11 bases lying between them. Germline assignment: CDR1 MNHEY and CDR2 SVGAGI. Here the CDR3 reads CASSYSIRGDTGELFF. Written as DNA, the CDR3 is TGTGCCAGCAGTTACTCGATCAGGGGTGACACCGGGGAGCTGTTTTTT.

The rearrangement uses TRBV6-6 and TRBJ2-2, with 7 bases lining up with TRBD1. Trimming removed 4 bases from V and 7 bases from J; junction bases left unmatched: 6. CDR1 is MNHNY, CDR2 SVGAGI, per germline (reference sequence). CDR3 length equals 14 residues. The CDR3 coding sequence is TGTGCCAGCAGTTCCGGACAGGCAAACGGGGAGCTGTTTTTT. As protein: CASSSGQANGELFF.

V usage is TRBV19 and J usage is TRBJ2-1, with a weak D call TRBD1 (7 bases). The CDR3 length is 16 residues. V was clipped by 5 bases and J by 5 bases, with 19 bases between them. Germline V gene lookup returns CDR1 LNHDA and CDR2 SQIVND (reference sequence). CDR3 amino acids: CASSPRQGGLDNEQFF. CDR3 nucleotides: TGTGCCAGTAGTCCTCGTCAGGGGGGTCTGGACAATGAGCAGTTCTTC.

The chain couples TRBV10-3 to TRBJ2-2; TRBD1 aligns across 7 bases. J was trimmed by 5 bases and V by 11 bases; bases with no gene match: 14. Germline-derived CDR1 and CDR2 are ENHRY and SYGVKD. The CDR3 consists of 15 residues. The CDR3 DNA is TGTGCCGCGTCCCAACGAGACAGGGCGACCGGGGAGCTGTTTTTT. Its protein product is CAASQRDRATGELFF.

The chain links TRBV4-2 to TRBJ1-2; D not resolved. This CDR3 is 17 amino acids long. V shed 1 base and J shed 1 base, with 16 bases lying between them. Germline V gene sequence: CDR1 LGHNA, CDR2 YNFKEQ. The CDR3: CASSQGFWTENNYGYTF. CDR3 DNA sequence: TGTGCCAGCAGCCAAGGGTTCTGGACGGAAAATAACTATGGCTACACCTTC.

The chain carries TRBV29-1 and TRBJ2-2; 11 bases align to TRBD1. The germline V gene encodes CDR1 SQVTM and CDR2 ANQGSEA. Germline trimming cut 7 bases from V and 7 bases from J; bases unmatched to any gene: 11. The CDR3 loop spans 15 amino acids. The CDR3 here is CSAIEDRGLGGELFF. The DNA for the CDR3 is TGCAGCGCTATTGAGGACAGGGGGCTTGGCGGGGAGCTGTTTTTT.

In this sample, this clone turned up a few times. The chain recombines TRBV5-6 with TRBJ1-2; D is ambiguous. Germline V lookup: CDR1 SGHDT, CDR2 YYEEEE. The CDR3 is 14 amino acids. The germline V and J ends were trimmed by 4 bases and 4 bases, with 14 bases remaining between them. CDR3 coding DNA: TGTGCCAGCAGCGCTCTTCCCGGGTTCTATGGCTACACCTTC. Translated: CASSALPGFYGYTF.

This clone was seen more than once but under ten times. The chain recombines TRBV28 with TRBJ2-6; a possible D gene is TRBD1 (6 bases). Germline CDR1 and CDR2: MDHEN and SYDVKM. The CDR3 totals 15 residues. Trimming stripped 7 bases from V and 1 base from J, with 11 bases between. CDR3: CASTTQGSGANVLTF. The CDR3 region has the DNA TGTGCCAGCACCACCCAGGGGTCTGGGGCCAACGTCCTGACTTTC.

This CDR3 reads CASTSPGSIAKNIQYF. CDR3 in DNA: TGTGCCAGCACCAGCCCGGGAAGTATAGCCAAAAACATTCAGTACTTC. This sequence joins TRBV2 and TRBJ2-4; D possibly corresponds to TRBD2 (5 bases). Trimming took off 7 bases at V and 0 bases at J, with 16 bases between the two ends. The CDR3 runs 16 residues. Germline V gene data show CDR1 as SNHLY and CDR2 as FYNNEI.

The genes are TRBV9 and TRBJ2-7, with a tentative D call TRBD2 (6 bases). The CDR3 loop spans 18 amino acids. Trimming cost V 2 bases and J 2 bases, with 23 bases left between them. Per germline, CDR1 SGDLS and CDR2 YYNGEE. The CDR3 spells CASSVPGVILSLTYEQYF. The CDR3 bases are TGTGCCAGCAGCGTCCCGGGGGTGATCCTTTCCCTGACCTACGAGCAGTACTTC.

This clone appeared once. The chain recombines TRBV5-8 with TRBJ2-5, with a possible D match to TRBD1 (6 bases). This CDR3 has 13 residues. The V end lost 4 bases, the J end lost 5 bases, and 12 bases lay between the germline ends. Germline V gene sequence: CDR1 SGHTS, CDR2 YDEGEE. Here the CDR3 reads CASSPRGRETQYF. The CDR3 DNA reads as TGTGCCAGCAGCCCCAGGGGCCGCGAGACCCAGTACTTC.

This chain links TRBV6-5 with TRBJ1-6; 7 bases line up with TRBD1. V shed 6 bases and J 5 bases; nucleotides not matched to a gene: 7. The CDR3 loop spans 15 amino acids. CDR1 is MNHEY and CDR2 is SVGAGI in the germline V gene. CDR3 residues: CASRRDRADNSPLHF. The CDR3 bases are TGTGCCAGCAGACGCGACAGGGCGGATAATTCACCCCTCCACTTT.

This clone was seen a few times. The V gene is TRBV5-8, the J gene TRBJ1-3; 12 bases match TRBD1. Germline V gives CDR1 SGHTS, CDR2 YDEGEE. CDR3 length equals 16 residues. V dropped 3 bases and J dropped 3; count of bases not matched to a gene: 4. CDR3 protein: CASSSGQGAVGNTIYF. CDR3 in DNA: TGTGCCAGCAGCTCGGGACAGGGGGCAGTTGGAAACACCATATATTTT.

The chain uses TRBV7-8 and TRBJ1-3; D gene uncertain. The V gene's germline CDR1 is SGHVS and CDR2 FQNEAQ. This CDR3 comprises 14 residues. Trimming pared 2 bases from V and 0 bases from J, leaving 5 bases between. The CDR3 DNA reads TGTGCCAGCAGCTTAAAGCGCTCTGGAAACACCATATATTTT. Protein sequence: CASSLKRSGNTIYF. The complete variable domain, with remaining parts taken from reference TRBV7-8 and TRBJ1-3, reads GAGVSQSPRYKVAKRGQDVALRCDPISGHVSLFWYQQALGQGPEFLTYFQNEAQLDKSGLPSDRFFAERPEGSVSTLKIQRTQQEDSAVYLCASSLKRSGNTIYFGEGSWLTVV.

This clone is judged medium-sized. The chain joins TRBV10-3 to TRBJ2-1; D gene uncertain. Trimming cost V 6 bases and J 0 bases, with 12 bases left between them. The germline gives CDR1 ENHRY, CDR2 SYGVKD. The CDR3 totals 15 residues. In DNA form, the CDR3 reads TGTGCCATCAGGGCCGACATTAGCTCCTACAATGAGCAGTTCTTC. Protein sequence: CAIRADISSYNEQFF.

The chain employs TRBV7-9 and TRBJ1-2; D ambiguous. V shed 8 bases and J shed 8 bases, with 9 bases lying between them. Germline V gene data show CDR1 as SEHNR and CDR2 as FQNEAQ (reference sequence). The CDR3 length is 10 residues. This CDR3 reads CASESEGYTF. Here the CDR3 DNA reads TGTGCCAGCGAAAGTGAGGGCTACACCTTC.